The source of this T cell receptor (beta chain) is a study of T cell changes during pregnancy in multiple sclerosis. Some clones are missing from TCRdb's copy, which holds only in-frame ones; the method was immunoSEQ multiplex PCR. This sample has more than 40,000 clones, with over 90% found just once. The CDR3 is 15 amino acids. The TCR comes from a female donor with multiple sclerosis, enrolled in a pregnancy study. The sample in question was CD8+ T cells from peripheral blood mononuclear cells, obtained in the third trimester of pregnancy. This sequence joins TRBV21-1 and TRBJ2-5; the table calls TRBD2, which could not be checked here. TRBV21-1 is noted as a pseudogene. CDR3 DNA: TGTGCCCCCAAAGACGTCGGCGGGCCCGAAGAGACCCAGTACTTC. Its protein product is CAPKDVGGPEETQYF.